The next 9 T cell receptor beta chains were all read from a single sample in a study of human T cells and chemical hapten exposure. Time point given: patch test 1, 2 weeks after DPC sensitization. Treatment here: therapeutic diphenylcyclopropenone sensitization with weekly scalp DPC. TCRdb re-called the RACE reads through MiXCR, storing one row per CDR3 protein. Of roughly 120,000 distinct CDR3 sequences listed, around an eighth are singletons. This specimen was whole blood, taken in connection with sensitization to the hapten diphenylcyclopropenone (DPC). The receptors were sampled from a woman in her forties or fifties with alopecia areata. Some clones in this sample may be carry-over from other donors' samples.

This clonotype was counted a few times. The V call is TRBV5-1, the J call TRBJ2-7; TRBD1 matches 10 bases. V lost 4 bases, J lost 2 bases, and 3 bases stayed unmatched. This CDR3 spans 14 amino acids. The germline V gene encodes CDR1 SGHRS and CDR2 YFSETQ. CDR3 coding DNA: TGCGCCAGCAGCGGGGACAGGGGAACCTACGAGCAGTACTTC. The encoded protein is CASSGDRGTYEQYF.

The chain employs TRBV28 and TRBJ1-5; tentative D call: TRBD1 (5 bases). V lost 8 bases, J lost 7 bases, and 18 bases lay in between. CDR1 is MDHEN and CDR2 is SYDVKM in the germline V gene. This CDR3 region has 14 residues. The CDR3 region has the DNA TGTGCCAGCTCATCCTATGAGGGGTACCAGCCCCAGCATTTT. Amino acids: CASSSYEGYQPQHF. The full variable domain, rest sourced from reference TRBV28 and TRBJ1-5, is DVKVTQSSRYLVKRTGEKVFLECVQDMDHENMFWYRQDPGLGLRLIYFSYDVKMKEKGDIPEGYSVSREKKERFSLILESASTNQTSMYLCASSSYEGYQPQHFGDGTRLSIL.

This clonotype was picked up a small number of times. The CDR3 DNA is TGCAGCGTGGGACAGGGGGACTACGAGCAGTACTTC. Its protein is CSVGQGDYEQYF. The gene calls are TRBV29-1 and TRBJ2-7; TRBD1 agrees at 11 bases. The CDR3 covers 12 residues. V gave up 6 bases and J gave up 3 bases; unmatched junction bases: 1. Per the germline V gene, CDR1 is SQVTM and CDR2 is ANQGSEA.

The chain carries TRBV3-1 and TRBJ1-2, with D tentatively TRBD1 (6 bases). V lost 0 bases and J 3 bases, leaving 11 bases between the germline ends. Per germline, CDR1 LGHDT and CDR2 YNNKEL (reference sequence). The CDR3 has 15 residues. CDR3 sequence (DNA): TGTGCCAGCAGCCAAGATTGGACAGTAGACTATGGCTACACCTTC. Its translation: CASSQDWTVDYGYTF.

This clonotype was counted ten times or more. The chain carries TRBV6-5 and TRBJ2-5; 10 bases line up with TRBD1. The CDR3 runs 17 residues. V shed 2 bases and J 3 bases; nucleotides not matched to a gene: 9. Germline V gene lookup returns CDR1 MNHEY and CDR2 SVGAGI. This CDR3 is CASSYGTGATSKETQYF. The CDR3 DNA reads TGTGCCAGCAGTTACGGGACAGGGGCTACCTCGAAAGAGACCCAGTACTTC.

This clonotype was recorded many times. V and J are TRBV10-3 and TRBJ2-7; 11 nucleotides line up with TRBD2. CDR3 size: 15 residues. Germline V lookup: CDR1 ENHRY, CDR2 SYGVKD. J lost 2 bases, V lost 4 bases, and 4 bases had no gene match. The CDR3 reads CAISAGLAEPYEQYF. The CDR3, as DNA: TGTGCCATCAGTGCGGGACTAGCGGAACCCTACGAGCAGTACTTC.

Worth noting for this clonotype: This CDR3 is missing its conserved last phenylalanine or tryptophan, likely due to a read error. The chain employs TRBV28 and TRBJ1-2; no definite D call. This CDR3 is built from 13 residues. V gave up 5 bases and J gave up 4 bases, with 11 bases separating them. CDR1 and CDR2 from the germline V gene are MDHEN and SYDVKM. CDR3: CASSVTVGYGYTS. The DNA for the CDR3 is TGTGCCAGCAGTGTCACAGTCGGCTATGGCTACACCTCC.

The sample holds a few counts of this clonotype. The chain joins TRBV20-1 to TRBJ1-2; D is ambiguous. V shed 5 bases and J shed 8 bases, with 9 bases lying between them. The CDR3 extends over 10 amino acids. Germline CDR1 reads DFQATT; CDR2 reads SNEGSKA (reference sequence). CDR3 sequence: CSAADQGYTF. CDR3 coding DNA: TGCAGTGCTGCCGATCAAGGCTACACCTTC.

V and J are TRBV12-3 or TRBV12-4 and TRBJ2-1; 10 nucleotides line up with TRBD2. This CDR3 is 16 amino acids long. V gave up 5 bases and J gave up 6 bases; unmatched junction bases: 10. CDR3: CASSPVLAGVTNEQFF. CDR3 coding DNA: TGTGCCAGCAGTCCGGTTCTAGCGGGGGTTACCAATGAGCAGTTCTTC.